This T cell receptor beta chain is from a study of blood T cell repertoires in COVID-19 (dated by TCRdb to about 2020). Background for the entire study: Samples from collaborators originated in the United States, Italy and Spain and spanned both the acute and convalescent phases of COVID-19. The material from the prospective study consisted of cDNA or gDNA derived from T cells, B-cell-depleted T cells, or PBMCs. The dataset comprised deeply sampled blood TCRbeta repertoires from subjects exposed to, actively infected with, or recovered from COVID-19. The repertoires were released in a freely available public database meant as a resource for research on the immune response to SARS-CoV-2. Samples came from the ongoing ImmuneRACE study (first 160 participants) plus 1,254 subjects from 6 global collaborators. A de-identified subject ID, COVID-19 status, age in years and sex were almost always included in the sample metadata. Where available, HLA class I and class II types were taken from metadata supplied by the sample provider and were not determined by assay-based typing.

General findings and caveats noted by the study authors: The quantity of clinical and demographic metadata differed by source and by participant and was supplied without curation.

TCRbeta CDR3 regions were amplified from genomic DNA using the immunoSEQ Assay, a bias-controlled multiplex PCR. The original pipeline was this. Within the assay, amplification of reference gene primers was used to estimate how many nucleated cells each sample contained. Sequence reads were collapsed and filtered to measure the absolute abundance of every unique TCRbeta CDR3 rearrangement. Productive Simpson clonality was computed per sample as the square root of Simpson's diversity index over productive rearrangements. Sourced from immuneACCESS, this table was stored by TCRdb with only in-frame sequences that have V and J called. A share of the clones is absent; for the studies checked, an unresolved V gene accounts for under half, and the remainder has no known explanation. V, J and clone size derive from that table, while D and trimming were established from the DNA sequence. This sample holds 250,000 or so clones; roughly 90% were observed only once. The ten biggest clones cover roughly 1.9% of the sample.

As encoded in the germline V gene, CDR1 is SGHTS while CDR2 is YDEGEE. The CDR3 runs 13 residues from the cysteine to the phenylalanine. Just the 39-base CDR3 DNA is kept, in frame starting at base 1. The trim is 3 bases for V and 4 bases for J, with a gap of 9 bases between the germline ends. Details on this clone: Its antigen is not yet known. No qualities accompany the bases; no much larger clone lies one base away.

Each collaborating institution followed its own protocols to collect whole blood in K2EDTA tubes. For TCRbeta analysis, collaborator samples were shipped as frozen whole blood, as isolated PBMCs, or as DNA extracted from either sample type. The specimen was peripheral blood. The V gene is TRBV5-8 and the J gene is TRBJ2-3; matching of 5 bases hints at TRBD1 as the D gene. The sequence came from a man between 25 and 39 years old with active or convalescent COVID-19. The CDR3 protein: CASSSSGSDTQYF. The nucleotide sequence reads TGTGCCAGCAGCTCATCAGGGTCAGATACGCAGTATTTT.